The source of this T cell receptor (beta chain) is a study of blood T cell repertoires in COVID-19 (dated by TCRdb to 2020 to 2022). Turning to the overall study: The collaborator samples originated in the United States, Italy and Spain and spanned the acute and convalescent phases of COVID-19. The prospective study material was composed of cDNA or gDNA derived from T cells, B-cell-depleted T cells, or PBMCs. Subjects who had been exposed to COVID-19, were actively infected with it, or had recovered from it provided the deeply sampled blood TCRbeta repertoires that made up the dataset. The repertoires were released in a freely available public database meant as a resource for research on the immune response to SARS-CoV-2. Samples came from the ongoing ImmuneRACE study (first 160 participants) plus 1,254 subjects from 6 global collaborators. The sample metadata nearly always contained a de-identified subject ID, COVID-19 status, age in years and sex. Where available, HLA class I and class II types were obtained from metadata supplied by the sample provider rather than from assay-based typing. The full study reports these points: How much clinical and demographic metadata was included differed by source and by participant, and the metadata was provided uncurated.

Participants in the prospective study were enrolled through a virtual design, were aged roughly 18 to 100 years, and lived in 20 to 30 United States geographic areas. To assign participants to cohorts, the prospective study relied on clinical history that participants themselves reported in a screening survey and a study questionnaire. ImmuneRACE Cohort 3 recovered participants were defined by two consecutive negative NP/OP PCR tests, healthcare professional clearance, or symptom resolution. Mobile phlebotomists in the prospective study collected whole blood, serum and a nasopharyngeal or oropharyngeal swab from every participant. Prospective study participants could optionally give additional blood draws and questionnaires over an approximately 2-month period. Blood samples from the prospective study were shipped frozen or at room temperature prior to DNA extraction. Only one count was recorded for this clone. Its binding antigen is unknown. One base away there is no much larger clone; base qualities are not given.

A distance of 9 bases separates the germline ends of V and J, which lose 2 bases and 5 bases respectively. The CDR3 measures 13 amino acids from cysteine to phenylalanine. The DNA shown is the 39-base CDR3, in frame from base 1. In the germline V gene, CDR1 corresponds to MNHEY and CDR2 to SVGAGI. TCRbeta CDR3 regions were amplified from genomic DNA by means of the immunoSEQ Assay, a bias-controlled multiplex PCR. The original methods were these. Within the assay, amplification of reference gene primers was used to estimate how many nucleated cells each sample contained. To quantify the absolute abundance of each unique TCRbeta CDR3 rearrangement, sequence reads were collapsed and filtered. For each sample, productive Simpson clonality was calculated as the square root of Simpson's diversity index over productive rearrangements. In TCRdb, the immuneACCESS table is reduced to in-frame sequences with V and J assigned. These tables do not hold every clone; where another copy was compared, an unresolved V gene accounts for under half, and the others remain unexplained. V and J calls and clone size are as listed in that table; D and trimming were resolved from the DNA. This sample holds about 320,000 clones; roughly nine tenths were observed only once. Clones ranked in the top ten supply under 6% of the sample.

The receptor chain draws on TRBV6-5 and TRBJ1-1; a confident D gene designation cannot be given. This sequence was found in a woman under 40 who had recovered from COVID-19. The sequenced material came from PBMCs or T cells enriched from blood (not recorded which). This receptor carries the CDR3 CASSYASGTEAFF. The sequence in DNA is TGTGCCAGCAGTTACGCCTCGGGGACTGAAGCTTTCTTT.